The 8 T cell receptor beta chains below were found in one sample sequenced in a study of T-cell reconstitution after alpha-beta-depleted transplantation in children listed by TCRdb under 2016. Library construction relied on PCR. Data came from an Illumina HiSeq 2500. TCR libraries were prepared with molecular barcoding, using unique molecular identifiers to normalize TCRbeta repertoire quantification. TCRdb reran the public reads through fastp at Q25 and MiXCR, keeping productive beta chains. A single entry per CDR3 protein holds the most common genes and DNA from its merged rows. The sample contains 200,000 to 250,000 distinct CDR3 sequences, roughly 7.7% of them found a single time. The ten top clones hold 6.3% of the sample. What this sample's treatment or condition label stands for: allogeneic hematopoietic cell transplantation with graft depleted of TCRalphabeta T cells and CD19 B cells. The specimen was PBMCs, mostly from graft donor cells, collected 180 days after TCRalphabeta/CD19-depleted stem cell transplant. These receptors were taken from a male patient between 10 and 17 years old who had a stem cell transplant for acute lymphoblastic leukemia, so the T cells may come from the graft donor.

At least ten counts were recorded for this clonotype. This chain connects TRBV12-3 or TRBV12-4 to TRBJ2-5; 13 positions match TRBD2. This CDR3 is 18 amino acids long. V was pared by 6 bases and J by 6 bases, with 16 bases of the junction left unmatched. As DNA, the CDR3 is TGTGCCAGCAGCCAACCACTAGCGGGGGGGCCAAGGGGAAAGACCCAGTACTTC. Translating it yields CASSQPLAGGPRGKTQYF.

This clonotype was recorded many times. V is TRBV9 and J is TRBJ2-4; TRBD2 matches at 8 bases. The trim removed 7 bases at V and 3 bases at J, leaving 6 bases unmatched. From germline, CDR1 is SGDLS and CDR2 YYNGEE. The CDR3 totals 14 residues. This CDR3 reads CASSGGKDKNIQYF. CDR3 coding DNA: TGTGCCAGCTCGGGGGGGAAGGACAAAAACATTCAGTACTTC.

This clonotype was detected ten times or more. The chain couples TRBV11-2 to TRBJ2-2, with D hard to call. Looked up from germline, CDR1 is SGHAT and CDR2 is FQNNGV. The CDR3 has 15 amino acids. V gave up 5 bases and J gave up 1 base, with 11 bases separating them. In DNA form, the CDR3 reads TGTGCCAGCAGCCCGAGACTGGGGAACACCGGGGAGCTGTTTTTT. This encodes CASSPRLGNTGELFF.

The table lists this clonotype with many counts. This chain links TRBV4-1 with TRBJ2-7, with D perhaps matching TRBD2 (5 bases). Germline V CDR1 and CDR2: MGHRA, YSYEKL. The CDR3 is 13 amino acids. Trimming shortened V by 4 bases and J by 7 bases, and 14 bases separated the two germline ends. The CDR3 coding sequence is TGCGCCAGCAGCCTCGGACCCCGGGGAGAGCAGTACTTC. Encoded protein: CASSLGPRGEQYF.

There are many counts of this clonotype. J is TRBJ1-6 and V is TRBV7-9; D ambiguous. Looked up from germline, CDR1 is SEHNR and CDR2 is FQNEAQ (reference sequence). Trimming removed 6 bases at V and 13 bases at J, with 13 bases between. The CDR3 covers 12 residues. The CDR3 here is CASSSNPAPLHF. CDR3 coding DNA: TGTGCCAGCAGTTCAAACCCCGCGCCCCTCCACTTT.

This clonotype was observed many times. The chain has TRBV5-1 and TRBJ1-1, with D perhaps TRBD1 (5 bases). The germline V gene encodes CDR1 SGHRS and CDR2 YFSETQ. V was pared by 2 bases and J by 4 bases, with 9 bases between. CDR3 size: 13 residues. DNA of the CDR3: TGCGCCAGCAGCTTTTCGGGGGGCACTGAAGCTTTCTTT. Amino acids: CASSFSGGTEAFF. The full variable domain, rest sourced from reference TRBV5-1 and TRBJ1-1, is KAGVTQTPRYLIKTRGQQVTLSCSPISGHRSVSWYQQTPGQGLQFLFEYFSETQRNKGNFPGRFSGRQFSNSRSEMNVSTLELGDSALYLCASSFSGGTEAFFGQGTRLTVV.

This clonotype showed up many times. V and J are TRBV7-9 and TRBJ1-2, with 7 nucleotides matching TRBD1. Germline CDR1 is SEHNR and CDR2 is FQNEAQ (reference sequence). The J segment lost 5 bases and the V segment lost 5 bases, leaving 11 bases of the junction unmatched. The CDR3 runs 15 residues. The CDR3 bases are TGTGCCAGCAGCGGGGACAGCGTTGGGAGTTATGGCTACACCTTC. As protein: CASSGDSVGSYGYTF. Full variable domain (missing parts from reference TRBV7-9 and TRBJ1-2): DTGVSQNPRHKITKRGQNVTFRCDPISEHNRLYWYRQTLGQGPEFLTYFQNEAQLEKSRLLSDRFSAERPKGSFSTLEIQRTEQGDSAMYLCASSGDSVGSYGYTFGSGTRLTVV.

This clonotype was counted at least ten times. V and J are TRBV20-1 and TRBJ2-7; TRBD1 agrees at 7 bases. Germline V gives CDR1 DFQATT, CDR2 SNEGSKA (reference sequence). V was pared by 3 bases and J by 5 bases, with 7 bases of the junction left unmatched. The CDR3 loop spans 13 amino acids. CDR3 sequence: CSASPGQSDEQYF. The CDR3 DNA sequence: TGCAGTGCTAGTCCGGGACAGAGTGACGAGCAGTACTTC.